The source of this TCR beta chain is a study of T cell changes during pregnancy in multiple sclerosis. Produced via immunoSEQ multiplex PCR; TCRdb's table is partial and in-frame only. The table shows about 57,000 clones, with 90% to 95% occurring only once. Germline V gene lookup returns CDR1 SGDLS and CDR2 YYNGEE. The CDR3 has 15 residues. Trimming stripped 0 bases from V and 0 bases from J, with 8 bases between. This receptor was taken from a female donor with multiple sclerosis, enrolled in a pregnancy study. V usage is TRBV9 and J usage is TRBJ2-3; D might be TRBD1 (6 bases). The specimen was CD4+ T cells from peripheral blood mononuclear cells, collected in the second trimester of pregnancy. CDR3 sequence: CASSVGDRSTDTQYF. CDR3 sequence (DNA): TGTGCCAGCAGCGTAGGAGACAGGAGCACAGATACGCAGTATTTT.